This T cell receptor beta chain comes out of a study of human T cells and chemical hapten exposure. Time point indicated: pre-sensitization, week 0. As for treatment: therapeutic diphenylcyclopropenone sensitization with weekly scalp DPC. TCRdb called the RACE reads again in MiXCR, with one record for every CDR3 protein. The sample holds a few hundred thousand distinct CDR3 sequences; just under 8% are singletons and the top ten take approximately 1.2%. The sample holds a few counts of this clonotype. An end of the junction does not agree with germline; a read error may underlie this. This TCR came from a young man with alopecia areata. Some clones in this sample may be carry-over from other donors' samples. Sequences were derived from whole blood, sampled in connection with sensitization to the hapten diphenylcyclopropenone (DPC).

In DNA, the CDR3 is TGTGTCAGCAGCCCAGCACTAGCAACTAATGAAAAACTGTTTTTT. The encoded protein is CVSSPALATNEKLFF. The rearrangement uses TRBV7-2 and TRBJ1-4, with D hard to call. The length of the CDR3 is 15 residues. CDR1 SGHTA and CDR2 FQGNSA come from the germline V gene.